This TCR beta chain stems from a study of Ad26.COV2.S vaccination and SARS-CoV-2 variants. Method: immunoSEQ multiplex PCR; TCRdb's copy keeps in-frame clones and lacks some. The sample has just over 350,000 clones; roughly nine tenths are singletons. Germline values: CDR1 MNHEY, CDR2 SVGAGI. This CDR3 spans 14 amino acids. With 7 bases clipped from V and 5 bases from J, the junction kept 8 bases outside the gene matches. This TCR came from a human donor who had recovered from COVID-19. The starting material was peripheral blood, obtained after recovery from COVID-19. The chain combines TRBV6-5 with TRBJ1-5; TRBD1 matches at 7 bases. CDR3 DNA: TGTGCCAGCACTCTGCCTCAGGGGGATCAGCCCCAGCATTTT. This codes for CASTLPQGDQPQHF.